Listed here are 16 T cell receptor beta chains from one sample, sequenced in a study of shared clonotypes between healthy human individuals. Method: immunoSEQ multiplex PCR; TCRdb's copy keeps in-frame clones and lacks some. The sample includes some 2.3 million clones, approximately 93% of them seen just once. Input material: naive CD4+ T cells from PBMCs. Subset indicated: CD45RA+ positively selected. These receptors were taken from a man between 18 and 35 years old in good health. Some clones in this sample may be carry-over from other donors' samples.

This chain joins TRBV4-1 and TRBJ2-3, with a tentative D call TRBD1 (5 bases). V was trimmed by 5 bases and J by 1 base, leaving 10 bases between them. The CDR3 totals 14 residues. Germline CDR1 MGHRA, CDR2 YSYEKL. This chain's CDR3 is CASSFEGGTDTQYF. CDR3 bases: TGCGCCAGCAGCTTCGAAGGGGGCACAGATACGCAGTATTTT.

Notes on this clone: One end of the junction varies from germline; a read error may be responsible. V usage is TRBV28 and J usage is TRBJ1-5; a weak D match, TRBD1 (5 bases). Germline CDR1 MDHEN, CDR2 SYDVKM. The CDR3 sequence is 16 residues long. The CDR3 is CASMMAGRYSNQPRHF. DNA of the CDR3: TGTGCCAGCATGATGGCAGGGAGGTATAGCAATCAGCCCCGGCATTTT.

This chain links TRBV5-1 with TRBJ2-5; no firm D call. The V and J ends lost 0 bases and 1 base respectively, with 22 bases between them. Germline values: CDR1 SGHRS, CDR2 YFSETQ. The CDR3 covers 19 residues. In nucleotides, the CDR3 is TGCGCCAGCAGCTTGGCCGGGCGGCCACCCAGAGACTTCCAAGAGACCCAGTACTTC. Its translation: CASSLAGRPPRDFQETQYF. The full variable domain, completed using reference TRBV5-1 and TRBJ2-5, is KAGVTQTPRYLIKTRGQQVTLSCSPISGHRSVSWYQQTPGQGLQFLFEYFSETQRNKGNFPGRFSGRQFSNSRSEMNVSTLELGDSALYLCASSLAGRPPRDFQETQYFGPGTRLLVL.

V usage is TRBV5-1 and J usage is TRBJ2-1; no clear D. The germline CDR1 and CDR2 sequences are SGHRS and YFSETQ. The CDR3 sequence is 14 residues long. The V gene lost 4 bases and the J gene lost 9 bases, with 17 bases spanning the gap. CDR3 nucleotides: TGCGCCAGCAGCATCTTACCGAAAGACGGTGAGCAGTTCTTC. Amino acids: CASSILPKDGEQFF.

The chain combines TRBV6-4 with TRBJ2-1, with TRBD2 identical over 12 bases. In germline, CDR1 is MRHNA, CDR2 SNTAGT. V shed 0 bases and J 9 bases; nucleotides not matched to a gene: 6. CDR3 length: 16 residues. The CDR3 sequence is CASSDSGLAGGGEQFF. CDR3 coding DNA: TGTGCCAGCAGTGACTCTGGTCTAGCGGGAGGGGGTGAGCAGTTCTTC.

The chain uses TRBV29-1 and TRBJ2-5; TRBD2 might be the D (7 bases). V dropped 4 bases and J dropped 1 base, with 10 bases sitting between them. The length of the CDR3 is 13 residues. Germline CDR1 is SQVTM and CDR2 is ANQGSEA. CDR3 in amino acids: CSVVGGPQETQYF. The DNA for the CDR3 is TGCAGCGTTGTGGGGGGGCCCCAAGAGACCCAGTACTTC.

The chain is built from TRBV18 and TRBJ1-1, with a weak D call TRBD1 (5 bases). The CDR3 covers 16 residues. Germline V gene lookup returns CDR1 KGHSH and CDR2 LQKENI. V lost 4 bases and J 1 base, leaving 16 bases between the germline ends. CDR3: CASSLSTASTNTEAFF. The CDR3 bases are TGTGCCAGCTCACTCTCGACAGCCTCCACGAACACTGAAGCTTTCTTT.

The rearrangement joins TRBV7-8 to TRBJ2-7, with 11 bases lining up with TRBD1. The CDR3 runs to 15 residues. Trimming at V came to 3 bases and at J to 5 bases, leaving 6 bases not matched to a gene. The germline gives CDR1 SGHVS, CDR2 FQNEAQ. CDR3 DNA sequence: TGTGCCAGCAGCTTCGCCGGACAGGGGGCCAACGAGCAGTACTTC. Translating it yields CASSFAGQGANEQYF.

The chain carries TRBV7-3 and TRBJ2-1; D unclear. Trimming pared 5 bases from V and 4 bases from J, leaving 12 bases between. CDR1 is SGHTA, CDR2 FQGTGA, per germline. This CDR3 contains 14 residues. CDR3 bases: TGTGCCAGCAGCCCCCCAGACCGATACAATGAGCAGTTCTTC. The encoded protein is CASSPPDRYNEQFF.

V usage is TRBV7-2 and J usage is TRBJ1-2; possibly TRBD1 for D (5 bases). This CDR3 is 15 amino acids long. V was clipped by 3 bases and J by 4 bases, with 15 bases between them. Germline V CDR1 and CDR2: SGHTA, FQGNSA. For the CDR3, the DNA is TGTGCCAGCAGCTTTGGGACTCCCCCGGGCTATGGCTACACCTTC. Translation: CASSFGTPPGYGYTF.

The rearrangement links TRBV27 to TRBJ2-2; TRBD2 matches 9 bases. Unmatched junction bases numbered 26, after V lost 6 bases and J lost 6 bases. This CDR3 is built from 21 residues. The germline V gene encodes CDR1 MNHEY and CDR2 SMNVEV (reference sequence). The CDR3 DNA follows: TGTGCCAGCAGCCCGACCTTGGGTGAGGCCCTGCCCGGCGGGGGGGCCGGGGAGCTGTTTTTT. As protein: CASSPTLGEALPGGGAGELFF.

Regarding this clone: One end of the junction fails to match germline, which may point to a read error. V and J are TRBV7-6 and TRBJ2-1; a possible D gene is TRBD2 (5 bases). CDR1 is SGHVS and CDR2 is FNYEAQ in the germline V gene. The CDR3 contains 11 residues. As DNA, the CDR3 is TGTGCCAGCAGCCTAGCCGATGAGCAGTTCTTC. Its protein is CASSLADEQFF.

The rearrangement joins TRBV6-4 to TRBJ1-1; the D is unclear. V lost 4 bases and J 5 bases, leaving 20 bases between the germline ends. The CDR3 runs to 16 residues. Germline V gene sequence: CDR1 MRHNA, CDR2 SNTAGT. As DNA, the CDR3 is TGTGCCAGCAGTGTGGAAGGACCTATTGGACGGACTGAAGCTTTCTTT. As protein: CASSVEGPIGRTEAFF.

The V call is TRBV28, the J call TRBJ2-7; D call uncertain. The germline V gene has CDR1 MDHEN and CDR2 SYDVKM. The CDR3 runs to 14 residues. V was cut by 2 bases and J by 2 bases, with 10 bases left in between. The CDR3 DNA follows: TGTGCCAGCAGTTTAGTCAGGTCGACCTACGAGCAGTACTTC. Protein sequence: CASSLVRSTYEQYF.

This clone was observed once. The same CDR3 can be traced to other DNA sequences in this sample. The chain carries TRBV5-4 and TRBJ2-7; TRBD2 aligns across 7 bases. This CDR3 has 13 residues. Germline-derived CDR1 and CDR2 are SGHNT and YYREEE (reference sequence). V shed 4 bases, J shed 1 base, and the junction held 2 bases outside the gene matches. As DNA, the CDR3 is TGTGCCAGCAGCCGGGACTATTCCTACGAGCAGTACTTC. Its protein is CASSRDYSYEQYF.

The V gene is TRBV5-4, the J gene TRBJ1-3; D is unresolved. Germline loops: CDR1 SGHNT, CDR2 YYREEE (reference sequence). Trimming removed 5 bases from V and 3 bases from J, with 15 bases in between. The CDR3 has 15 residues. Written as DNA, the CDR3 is TGTGCCAGCAGTCAATCGACCGCCCTTGGAAACACCATATATTTT. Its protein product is CASSQSTALGNTIYF. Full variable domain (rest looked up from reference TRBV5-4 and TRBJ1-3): ETGVTQSPTHLIKTRGQQVTLRCSSQSGHNTVSWYQQALGQGPQFIFQYYREEENGRGNFPPRFSGLQFPNYSSELNVNALELDDSALYLCASSQSTALGNTIYFGEGSWLTVV.